The clone carrying this TCR beta chain was seen once. Its antigen is undetermined. The sample originates from a study of CD8+CD57+ T cells in acquired aplastic anemia. General study findings and limits: The same twenty-nine CD8+ CDR3 sequences occurred in patients and in controls. Between patients and controls, CD8+ Simpson's diversity did not vary significantly.

Only patients with CD8+CD57+ cell expansion on flow cytometry were chosen for sequencing. Every patient was diagnosed with severe acquired aplastic anemia. Patients were treatment-naive when blood was sampled. Genomic DNA acted as the template from which TCR beta VDJ combination and CDR3 sequence profiling were carried out. TCRdb reanalysed the reads using MiXCR and keeps one entry per CDR3 protein. There are some 200,000 distinct CDR3 sequences in the sample; roughly half occur only once, and approximately 9.4% lies in the top ten. This TCR came from a human donor with aplastic anemia. The sequencing sample was made of sorted CD4+, CD8+, or CD8+CD57+ T cells (not recorded which) from PBMCs.

This CDR3 is CSARGVPGQGAGSDTQYF. Here the CDR3 DNA reads TGCAGTGCTAGAGGCGTCCCGGGACAGGGGGCCGGGTCGGATACGCAGTATTTT. The rearrangement uses TRBV20-1 and TRBJ2-3; 12 nucleotides line up with TRBD1. Germline loops: CDR1 DFQATT, CDR2 SNEGSKA (reference sequence). The CDR3 has 18 residues. The trim removed 1 base at V and 6 bases at J, leaving 14 bases unmatched.